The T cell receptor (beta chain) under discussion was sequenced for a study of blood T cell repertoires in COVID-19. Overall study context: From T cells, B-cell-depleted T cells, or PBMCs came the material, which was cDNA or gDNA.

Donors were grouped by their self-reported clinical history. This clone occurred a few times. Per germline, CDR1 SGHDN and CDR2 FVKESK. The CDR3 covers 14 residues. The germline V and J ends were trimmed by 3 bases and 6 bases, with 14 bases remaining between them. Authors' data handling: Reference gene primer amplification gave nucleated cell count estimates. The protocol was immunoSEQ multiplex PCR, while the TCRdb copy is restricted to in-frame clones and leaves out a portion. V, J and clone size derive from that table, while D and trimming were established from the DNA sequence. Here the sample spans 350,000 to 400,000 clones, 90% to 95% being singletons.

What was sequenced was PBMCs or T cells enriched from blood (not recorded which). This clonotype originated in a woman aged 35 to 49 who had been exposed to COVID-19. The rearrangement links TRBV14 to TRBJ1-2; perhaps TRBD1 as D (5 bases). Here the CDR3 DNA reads TGTGCCAGCAGCCATTGGCAGGGTAGCAATGGCTACACCTTC. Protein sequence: CASSHWQGSNGYTF.